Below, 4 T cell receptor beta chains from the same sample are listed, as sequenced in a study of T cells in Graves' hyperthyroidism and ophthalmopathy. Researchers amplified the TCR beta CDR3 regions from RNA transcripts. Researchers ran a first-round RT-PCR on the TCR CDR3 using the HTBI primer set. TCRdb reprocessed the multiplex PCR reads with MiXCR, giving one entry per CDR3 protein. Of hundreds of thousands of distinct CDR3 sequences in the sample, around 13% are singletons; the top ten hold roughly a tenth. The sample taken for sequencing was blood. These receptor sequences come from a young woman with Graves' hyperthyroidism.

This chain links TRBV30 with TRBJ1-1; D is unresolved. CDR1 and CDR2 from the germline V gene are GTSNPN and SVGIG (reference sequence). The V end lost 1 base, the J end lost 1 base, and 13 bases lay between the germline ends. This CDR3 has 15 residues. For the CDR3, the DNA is TGTGCCTGGAGTGCGTACAGCCCCCCGAACACTGAAGCTTTCTTT. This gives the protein CAWSAYSPPNTEAFF.

Here the CDR3 reads CASRRDRTLNEKLFF. In DNA form, the CDR3 reads TGTGCCAGCAGACGAGACAGGACACTGAATGAAAAACTGTTTTTT. The rearrangement links TRBV7-9 to TRBJ1-4; maybe TRBD1 (6 bases). Germline V gives CDR1 SEHNR, CDR2 FQNEAQ (reference sequence). Deletions cut 6 bases from V and 5 bases from J, with 16 bases between. There are 15 residues in the CDR3.

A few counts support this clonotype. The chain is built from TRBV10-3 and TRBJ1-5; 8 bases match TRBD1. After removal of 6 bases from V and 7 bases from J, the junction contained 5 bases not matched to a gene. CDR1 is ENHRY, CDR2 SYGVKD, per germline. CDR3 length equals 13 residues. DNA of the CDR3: TGTGCCATCAGGGCGACAGGGGACCAGCCCCAGCATTTT. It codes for CAIRATGDQPQHF.

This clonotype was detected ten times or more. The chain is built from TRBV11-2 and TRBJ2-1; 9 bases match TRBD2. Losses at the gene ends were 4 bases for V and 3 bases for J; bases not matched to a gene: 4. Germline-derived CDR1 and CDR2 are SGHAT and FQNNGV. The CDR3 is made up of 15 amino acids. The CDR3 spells CASSSGLAHYNEQFF. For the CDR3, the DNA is TGTGCCAGCAGCTCCGGACTAGCGCACTACAATGAGCAGTTCTTC.